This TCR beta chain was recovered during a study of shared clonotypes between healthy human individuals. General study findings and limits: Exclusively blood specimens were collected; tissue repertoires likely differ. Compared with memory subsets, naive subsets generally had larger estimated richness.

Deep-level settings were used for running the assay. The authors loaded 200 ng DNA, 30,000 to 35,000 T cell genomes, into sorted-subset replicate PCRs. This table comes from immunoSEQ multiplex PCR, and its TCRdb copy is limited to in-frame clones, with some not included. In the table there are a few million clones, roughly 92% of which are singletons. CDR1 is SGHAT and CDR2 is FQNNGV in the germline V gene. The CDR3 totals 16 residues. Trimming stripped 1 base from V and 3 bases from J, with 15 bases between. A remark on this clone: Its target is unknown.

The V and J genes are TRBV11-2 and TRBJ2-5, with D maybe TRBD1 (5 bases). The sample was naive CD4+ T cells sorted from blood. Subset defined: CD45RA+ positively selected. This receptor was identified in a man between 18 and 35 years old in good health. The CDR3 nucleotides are TGTGCCAGCAGCTTAGGTCAGGGAAAGGGAAAAGAGACCCAGTACTTC. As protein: CASSLGQGKGKETQYF.